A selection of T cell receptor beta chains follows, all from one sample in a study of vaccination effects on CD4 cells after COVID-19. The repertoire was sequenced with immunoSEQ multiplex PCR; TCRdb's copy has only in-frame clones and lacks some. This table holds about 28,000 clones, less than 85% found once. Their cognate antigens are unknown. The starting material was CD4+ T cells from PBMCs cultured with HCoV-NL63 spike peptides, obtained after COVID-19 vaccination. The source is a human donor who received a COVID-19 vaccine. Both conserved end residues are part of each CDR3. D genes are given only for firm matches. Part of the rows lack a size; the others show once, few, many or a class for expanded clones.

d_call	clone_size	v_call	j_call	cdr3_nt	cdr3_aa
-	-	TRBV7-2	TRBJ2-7	TGTGCCAGCAGCTGGATCGGAGGGAGTCCCTACGAGCAGTACTTC	CASSWIGGSPYEQYF
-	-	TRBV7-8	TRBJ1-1	TGTGCCAGCAGCTTAATGGTGAACACTGAAGCTTTCTTT	CASSLMVNTEAFF
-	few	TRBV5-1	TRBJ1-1	TGCGCCAGCAGCTTGGGCGCGGTTACTGAAGCTTTCTTT	CASSLGAVTEAFF
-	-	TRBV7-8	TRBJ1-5	TGTGCCAGCAGCTTAGTTTGGGGGTACAATCAGCCCCAGCATTTT	CASSLVWGYNQPQHF
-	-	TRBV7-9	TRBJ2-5	TGTGCCAGCAGCTTGTATGTGGGATCTAGTGAAGGGACCCAGTACTTC	CASSLYVGSSEGTQYF
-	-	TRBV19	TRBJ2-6	TGTGCCAGTAGTACTTCAGGGGTTTCAGGGGCCAACGTCCTGACTTTC	CASSTSGVSGANVLTF
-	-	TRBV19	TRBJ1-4	TGTGCCAGTAGTATTCAGGGGACTGCAACTAATGAAAAACTGTTTTTT	CASSIQGTATNEKLFF
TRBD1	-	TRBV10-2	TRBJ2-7	TGCGCCAGCAGTCAACAGGGGGTTTCCTACGAGCAGTACTTC	CASSQQGVSYEQYF
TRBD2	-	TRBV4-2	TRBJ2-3	TGTGCCAGCAGCCAAGTTGGACTAGATTTAACAGATACGCAGTATTTT	CASSQVGLDLTDTQYF
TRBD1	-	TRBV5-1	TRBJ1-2	TGCGCCAGCAGCGGGGGACAGGGGCTGAACTATGGCTACACCTTC	CASSGGQGLNYGYTF
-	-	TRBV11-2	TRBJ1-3	TGTGCCAGCAGCCAGGACATCGGAAACACCATATATTTT	CASSQDIGNTIYF
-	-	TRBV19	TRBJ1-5	TGTGCCAGTAGTGGCCGTTTTGGGCAGGTTAACGGATGGAATCAGCCCCAGCATTTT	CASSGRFGQVNGWNQPQHF
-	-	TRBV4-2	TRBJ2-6	TGTGCCAGCAGCCAAGATATTCAGAGGCGAGGTGGGGCCAACGTCCTGACTTTC	CASSQDIQRRGGANVLTF
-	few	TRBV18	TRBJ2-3	TGTGCCAGCTCACCGTTCTTAGATACGCAGTATTTT	CASSPFLDTQYF
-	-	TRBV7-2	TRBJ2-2	TGTGCCAGCAGCCTACCATTAAGAACCGGGGAGCTGTTTTTT	CASSLPLRTGELFF
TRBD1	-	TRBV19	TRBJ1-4	TGTGCCAGTAGTGTTACAGGGGAGGTTGAAAAACTGTTTTTT	CASSVTGEVEKLFF
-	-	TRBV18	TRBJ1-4	TGTGCCAGCTCACCGTCGTACCGGGATAATAATGAAAAACTGTTTTTT	CASSPSYRDNNEKLFF
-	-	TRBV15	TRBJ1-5	TGTGCCACCTCCCGAGACAGAAATCAGCCCCAGCATTTT	CATSRDRNQPQHF
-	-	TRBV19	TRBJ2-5	TGTGCCAGTAGAGATTTCTCGCCCCAGGGAGAAGAGACCCAGTACTTC	CASRDFSPQGEETQYF
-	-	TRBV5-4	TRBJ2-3	TGTGCCAGCAGCTTGGGAAGAATAGGGGGGTCCCACTCCCGCACAGATACGCAGTATTTT	CASSLGRIGGSHSRTDTQYF
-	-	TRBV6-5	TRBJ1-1	TGTGCCAGCATTTTAGTCCCGGGCGACACTGAAGCTTTCTTT	CASILVPGDTEAFF
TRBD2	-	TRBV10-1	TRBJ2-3	TGCGCCAGCAGAGCTAGCGGGGGGGAAGATACGCAGTATTTT	CASRASGGEDTQYF
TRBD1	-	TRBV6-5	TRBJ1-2	TGTGCCAGCAGTTACTATCGGGACAGCGGCTACACCTTC	CASSYYRDSGYTF
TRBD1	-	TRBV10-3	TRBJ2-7	TGTGCCATCGGACAGGGCTCCTACGAGCAGTACTTC	CAIGQGSYEQYF
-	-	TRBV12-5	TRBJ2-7	TGTGCTAGTTCCCCGGGACGGAGGAACTCCTACGAGCAGTACTTC	CASSPGRRNSYEQYF
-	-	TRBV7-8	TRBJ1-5	TGTGCCAGCAGCCCAGGGGCCAGTTTTAATCAGCCCCAGCATTTT	CASSPGASFNQPQHF
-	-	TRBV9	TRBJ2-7	TGTGCCAGCAGCGTAGGGGTAGCTAGCTCCTACGAGCAGTACTTC	CASSVGVASSYEQYF
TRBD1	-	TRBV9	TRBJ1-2	TGTGCCAGCACCCGGACAGGGGGCGTTAACTATGGCTACACCTTC	CASTRTGGVNYGYTF
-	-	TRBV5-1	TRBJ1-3	TGCGCCAGCAGCTTGCAAGGTAGCTCTGGAAACACCATATATTTT	CASSLQGSSGNTIYF
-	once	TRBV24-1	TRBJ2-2	TGTGCCACCAGTGAGAGGAGGGGGGGGAACACCGGGGAGCTGTTTTTT	CATSERRGGNTGELFF